This T cell receptor (beta chain) was captured in a study of human T cells and chemical hapten exposure. Time point noted: pre-sensitization, week 0. Treatment here: therapeutic diphenylcyclopropenone sensitization with weekly scalp DPC. Via MiXCR, TCRdb re-called the RACE reads, giving one row per CDR3 protein. This sample has roughly 100,000 distinct CDR3 sequences, with 12% found just once. The sample holds a few counts of this clonotype. This receptor was taken from a woman between 50 and 59 years old with alopecia areata. Some clones in this sample may be carry-over from other donors' samples. The specimen comprised whole blood, sampled in connection with sensitization to the hapten diphenylcyclopropenone (DPC).

CDR3 sequence reads: CASSYSIRVKTQYF. CDR3 DNA: TGTGCCAGCAGTTACTCTATCAGGGTAAAGACCCAGTACTTC. The chain recombines TRBV6-5 with TRBJ2-5, with a tentative D call TRBD1 (5 bases). V was trimmed by 0 bases and J by 6 bases, leaving 11 bases between them. The CDR3 totals 14 residues. Germline lookup yields CDR1 MNHEY and CDR2 SVGAGI.